Sequencing of this T cell receptor beta chain was carried out in a study of beta chain features in type 1 diabetes. General study points: Compared to healthy donors, patients appeared to have naive, central memory and Treg TCRB repertoires that were more alike.

Investigators reverse transcribed all isolated RNA, so they sequenced expressed TCRB transcripts. TCRdb's table, derived via immunoSEQ multiplex PCR, lists solely in-frame clones and lacks some. The sample holds 200,000 to 300,000 clones; roughly two thirds are singletons and the top ten take approximately 0.053%. CDR1 SGHRS and CDR2 YFSETQ come from the germline V gene. The length of the CDR3 is 12 residues. Trimming took off 3 bases at V and 4 bases at J, with 5 bases between the two ends. The table lists this clone with a few counts. Its antigen remains unknown. This rearrangement joins TRBV5-1 to TRBJ2-1, with D hard to call. This clonotype was sampled from a man aged 25-45 years in good health. The specimen sequenced was naive CD4+ T cells from blood. The DNA of the CDR3 is TGCGCCAGCAGCTGGAATTACAATGAGCAGTTCTTC. It is translated as CASSWNYNEQFF. The whole variable domain, filled in from reference TRBV5-1 and TRBJ2-1, reads KAGVTQTPRYLIKTRGQQVTLSCSPISGHRSVSWYQQTPGQGLQFLFEYFSETQRNKGNFPGRFSGRQFSNSRSEMNVSTLELGDSALYLCASSWNYNEQFFGPGTRLTVL.